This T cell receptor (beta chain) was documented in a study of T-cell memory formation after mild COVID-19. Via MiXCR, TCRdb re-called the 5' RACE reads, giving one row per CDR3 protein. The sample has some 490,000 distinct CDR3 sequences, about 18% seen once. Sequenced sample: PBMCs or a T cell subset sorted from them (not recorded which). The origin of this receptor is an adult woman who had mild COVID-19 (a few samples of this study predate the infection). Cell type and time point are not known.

The CDR3 DNA reads as TGTGCCAGCAGCCCCATCCCCCAGGGCTTGAACACTGAAGCTTTCTTT. It translates to CASSPIPQGLNTEAFF. The chain has TRBV12-3 or TRBV12-4 and TRBJ1-1, with a possible D match to TRBD1 (5 bases). Trimming pared 6 bases from V and 0 bases from J, leaving 17 bases between. The length of the CDR3 is 16 residues.